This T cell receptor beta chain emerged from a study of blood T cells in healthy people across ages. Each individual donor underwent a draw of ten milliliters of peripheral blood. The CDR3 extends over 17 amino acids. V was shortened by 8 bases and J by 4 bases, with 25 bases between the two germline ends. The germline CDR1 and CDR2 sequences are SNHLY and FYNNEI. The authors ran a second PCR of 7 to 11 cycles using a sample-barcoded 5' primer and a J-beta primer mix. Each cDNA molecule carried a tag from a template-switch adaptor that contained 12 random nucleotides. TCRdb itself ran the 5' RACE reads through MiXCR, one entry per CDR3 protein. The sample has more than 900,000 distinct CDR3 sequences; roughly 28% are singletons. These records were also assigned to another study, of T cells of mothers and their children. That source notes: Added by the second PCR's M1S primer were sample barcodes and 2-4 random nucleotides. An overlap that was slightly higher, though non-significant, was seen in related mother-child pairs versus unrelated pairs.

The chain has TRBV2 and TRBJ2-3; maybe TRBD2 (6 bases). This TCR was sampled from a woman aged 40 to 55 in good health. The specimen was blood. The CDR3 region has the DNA TGTGCCAGCTCTCGAGCAGGAGGGCAGGGAAGGGCAGATACGCAGTATTTT. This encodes CASSRAGGQGRADTQYF. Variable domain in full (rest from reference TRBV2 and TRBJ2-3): EPEVTQTPSHQVTQMGQEVILRCVPISNHLYFYWYRQILGQKVEFLVSFYNNEISEKSEIFDDQFSVERPDGSNFTLKIRSTKLEDSAMYFCASSRAGGQGRADTQYFGPGTRLTVL.